This T cell receptor beta chain was retrieved from a study of OX40 agonist ivuxolimab in advanced cancers. About the research overall: Cohort: approximately 83% men, mean age approximately 66, aged roughly 20 to 79. Study-level points and caveats: At 0.1 to 3.0 mg/kg, clonal expansion of CD4+ and CD8+ blood T cells had occurred by week 6. At 0.1-3.0 mg/kg, partial responders had clonal expansion among the lowest observed. CD8+ T cells were the subset that, on average, had more expanded clones than CD4+.

The germline CDR1 and CDR2 sequences are LNHDA and SQIVND (reference sequence). Trimming pared 1 base from V and 0 bases from J, leaving 10 bases between. The CDR3 length is 15 residues. Concerning this clone itself: The antigen is unknown.

Data came from immunoSEQ multiplex PCR; TCRdb stores just in-frame clones and leaves some out. The sample has tens of thousands of clones; approximately 84% are singletons. The source material was CD4+ or CD8+ T cells sorted from blood, sampled in a trial of the OX40 agonist ivuxolimab. The source is an adult with an advanced solid tumor such as melanoma, head and neck, liver or kidney cancer. This sequence joins TRBV19 and TRBJ2-7, with no clear D. Written as DNA, the CDR3 is TGTGCCAGTAGTATAGTCAGGCCCGCCTCCTACGAGCAGTACTTC. This translates into CASSIVRPASYEQYF.